What follows describes a single T cell receptor beta chain. Its target is unknown. Vbeta (60) and Jbeta (13) primers were used in the PCR. Assay: immunoSEQ multiplex PCR; the TCRdb copy retains only in-frame clones and omits some. The sample table includes about 190,000 clones. The entry originates in a study of cytomegalovirus exposure and HLA in healthy donors. General observations from the study: The study labeled 150 to 200 TCR beta chains cytomegalovirus-associated.

CDR1 and CDR2 (germline): GTSNPN, SVGIG (reference sequence). The ends lost 3 bases at V and 4 bases at J; junction bases unmatched: 9. CDR3 length: 16 amino acids. The chain recombines TRBV30 with TRBJ2-3, with 11 bases that match TRBD2. The clonotype comes from a woman under 40 in good health and CMV-seropositive. Source material: PBMCs. The CDR3 DNA sequence: TGTGCCTGGAGCGACGGGACTAGCGGCCTCGCAGATACGCAGTATTTT. As protein: CAWSDGTSGLADTQYF.